This TCR beta chain stems from a study of T-cell reconstitution after alpha-beta-depleted transplantation in children. This clonotype was detected ten times or more. For TCRbeta, the library was prepared with unique molecular identifiers. TCRdb re-analysed the PCR reads in MiXCR, keeping a single row per CDR3 protein. The sample comprises roughly 100,000 distinct CDR3 sequences, roughly 8% of which are singletons, and under 8% rests with the top ten. The CDR3 runs 14 residues. Between the trimmed V and J ends, which lost 3 bases and 3 bases, there was a span of 12 bases. CDR1 is ENHRY, CDR2 SYGVKD, per germline.

The rearrangement joins TRBV10-3 to TRBJ2-7; maybe TRBD1 (6 bases). The clonotype was recovered from a human donor who donated a stem cell graft to a child with congenital amegakaryocytic thrombocytopenia. The sample was PBMCs from the stem cell graft donor, taken from the stem cell graft. The CDR3 region is CAISEKPGVYEQYF. In DNA, the CDR3 is TGTGCCATCAGTGAAAAGCCAGGGGTCTACGAGCAGTACTTC.